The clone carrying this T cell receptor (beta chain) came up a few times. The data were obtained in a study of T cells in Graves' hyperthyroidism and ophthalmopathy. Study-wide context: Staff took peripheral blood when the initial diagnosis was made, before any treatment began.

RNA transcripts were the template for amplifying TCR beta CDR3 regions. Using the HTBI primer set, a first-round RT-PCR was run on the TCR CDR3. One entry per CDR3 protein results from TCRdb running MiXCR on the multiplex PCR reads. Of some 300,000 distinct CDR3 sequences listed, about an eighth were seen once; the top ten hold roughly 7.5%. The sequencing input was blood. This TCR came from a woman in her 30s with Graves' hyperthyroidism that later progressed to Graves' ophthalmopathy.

The CDR3 bases are TGTGCCAGCAGCATCCTACCCGGGACAGGAATAAAGAACACCGGGGAGCTGTTTTTT. Translated: CASSILPGTGIKNTGELFF. The rearrangement uses TRBV7-9 and TRBJ2-2; 8 nucleotides agree with TRBD1. There are 19 residues in the CDR3. Trimming at V came to 5 bases and at J to 1 base, leaving 15 bases not matched to a gene. Germline loops: CDR1 SEHNR, CDR2 FQNEAQ (reference sequence). The full variable domain, rest sourced from reference TRBV7-9 and TRBJ2-2, is DTGVSQNPRHKITKRGQNVTFRCDPISEHNRLYWYRQTLGQGPEFLTYFQNEAQLEKSRLLSDRFSAERPKGSFSTLEIQRTEQGDSAMYLCASSILPGTGIKNTGELFFGEGSRLTVL.